One T cell receptor beta chain is described in this entry. Antigen: not known. The sample originates from a study of shared clonotypes between healthy human individuals. Study-wide findings and caveats: Unshared clonotypes carried lower generation probabilities than those common to all four donors. Approximately 5% was the fraction of naive CD4 clonotypes found shared across a handful of donors.

The germline gives CDR1 SGHDT, CDR2 YYEEEE. Trimming took off 0 bases at V and 12 bases at J, with 13 bases between the two ends. The CDR3 runs to 13 residues. Measured with immunoSEQ multiplex PCR; TCRdb has only the in-frame clones, and not every one. The table has 2 million to 2.5 million clones, about 92% seen once; the top ten hold under 2%. CD45RO-negative, CCR7-positively selected cells formed the naive CD8 fraction, excluding terminally differentiated effector memory CD45RA+ cells. Healthy adults negative for HIV, lacking recent acute infections or vaccinations, served as donors. V and J are TRBV5-6 and TRBJ2-1; TRBD1 is a possible D gene (6 bases). This receptor was taken from a young man in good health. Some clones in this sample may be carry-over from other donors' samples. Input material: naive CD8+ T cells from PBMCs. This chain's CDR3 is CASSLGTAKRQFF. The CDR3 DNA reads TGTGCCAGCAGCTTGGGGACAGCAAAGCGGCAGTTCTTC.